A single sample gave rise to the 12 T cell receptor beta chains below, sequenced in a study of blood T cell repertoires in COVID-19. Only in-frame clones appear in the TCRdb table, and some are missing; sequencing was by immunoSEQ multiplex PCR. The sample holds approximately 68,000 clones, about 83% seen once. Sequencing was done on a sample of peripheral blood. The receptors come from a woman aged 55 to 70 with acute or convalescent COVID-19.

The chain joins TRBV5-1 to TRBJ1-2; tentatively, D is TRBD1 (5 bases). Germline V gives CDR1 SGHRS, CDR2 YFSETQ. CDR3 length: 15 amino acids. Trimming stripped 1 base from V and 0 bases from J, with 10 bases between. The CDR3 region is CASSLSTAANYGYTF. CDR3 nucleotide sequence: TGCGCCAGCAGCTTGTCGACAGCAGCTAACTATGGCTACACCTTC.

The V gene is TRBV12-3 or TRBV12-4, the J gene TRBJ1-1; maybe TRBD1 (5 bases). Trimming left V 3 bases short and J 10 bases short, with 12 bases between. The CDR3 spans 12 residues. In DNA, the CDR3 is TGTGCCAGCAGTTTCCAGGGAATGATAGCTTTCTTT. Translating gives CASSFQGMIAFF.

This rearrangement joins TRBV7-8 to TRBJ1-2; D may be TRBD1 (5 bases). CDR3 length: 14 residues. The germline CDR1 and CDR2 sequences are SGHVS and FQNEAQ. V lost 5 bases and J lost 6, with 16 bases in between. This CDR3 is CASSTLQGYDGYTF. For the CDR3, the DNA is TGTGCCAGCAGCACTTTGCAGGGATACGATGGCTACACCTTC.

This rearrangement joins TRBV4-1 to TRBJ2-7, with TRBD2 matching 9 bases. CDR3 length: 17 amino acids. V gave up 4 bases and J gave up 0 bases; unmatched junction bases: 10. Germline loops: CDR1 MGHRA, CDR2 YSYEKL. CDR3 amino acids: CASSRPTSGGTSYEQYF. CDR3 coding DNA: TGCGCCAGCAGCCGACCAACCAGCGGGGGGACCTCCTACGAGCAGTACTTC.

The CDR3 here is CSVEQEQFF. The CDR3 region has the DNA TGCAGCGTTGAACAGGAGCAGTTCTTC. The rearrangement uses TRBV29-1 and TRBJ2-1; no definite D call. V gave up 2 bases and J gave up 10 bases, with 3 bases separating them. This CDR3 spans 9 amino acids. Germline values: CDR1 SQVTM, CDR2 ANQGSEA.

The V call is TRBV24-1, the J call TRBJ1-2, with D perhaps TRBD1 (6 bases). Per the germline V gene, CDR1 is KGHDR and CDR2 is SFDVKD. Trimming removed 7 bases from V and 5 bases from J, with 7 bases in between. The CDR3 covers 11 residues. CDR3 nucleotide sequence: TGTGCCACCAGGGACAGTTATGGCTACACCTTC. It translates to CATRDSYGYTF.

This sequence joins TRBV3-1 (or the pseudogene TRBV3-2) and TRBJ2-1; 9 nucleotides agree with TRBD2. Trimming at V came to 4 bases and at J to 4 bases, leaving 8 bases not matched to a gene. Germline values: CDR1 LGHDT, CDR2 YNNKEL (reference sequence). The CDR3 runs 16 residues. The CDR3 region has the DNA TGTGCCAGCAGCCCCTTAGCGGGGGAGGGGTACAATGAGCAGTTCTTC. This gives the protein CASSPLAGEGYNEQFF.

The chain uses TRBV15 and TRBJ1-1; D is uncertain. The CDR3 length is 17 residues. Germline loops: CDR1 LNHNV, CDR2 YYDKDF (reference sequence). Trimming removed 3 bases from V and 0 bases from J, with 17 bases in between. CDR3 amino acids: CATSSARGTNLNTEAFF. The CDR3 DNA reads TGTGCCACCAGCAGTGCTCGCGGAACGAACTTGAACACTGAAGCTTTCTTT. Full variable domain (outside the CDR3, taken from reference TRBV15 and TRBJ1-1): DAMVIQNPRYQVTQFGKPVTLSCSQTLNHNVMYWYQQKSSQAPKLLFHYYDKDFNNEADTPDNFQSRRPNTSFCFLDIRSPGLGDTAMYLCATSSARGTNLNTEAFFGQGTRLTVV.

The chain combines TRBV4-1 with TRBJ2-1; D is perhaps TRBD2 (5 bases). CDR1 MGHRA and CDR2 YSYEKL come from the germline V gene. The CDR3 totals 15 residues. V was trimmed by 0 bases and J by 1 base, leaving 7 bases between them. Here the CDR3 reads CASSQEEVSYNEQFF. CDR3 DNA: TGCGCCAGCAGCCAAGAGGAGGTATCCTACAATGAGCAGTTCTTC.

The rearrangement uses TRBV4-1 and TRBJ2-4; 14 bases are a match to TRBD2. The CDR3 has 18 residues. J gave up 6 bases and V 1 base, and 8 bases lay outside the gene matches. In germline, CDR1 is MGHRA, CDR2 YSYEKL. The CDR3 loop reads CASSQVGTSGGRPNIQYF. In nucleotides, the CDR3 is TGCGCCAGCAGCCAAGTTGGGACTAGCGGGGGCAGACCAAACATTCAGTACTTC.

The CDR3 DNA follows: TGTGCCAGCAGCTTGGAGGGGAATGGCTACACCTTC. This encodes CASSLEGNGYTF. This rearrangement joins TRBV5-6 to TRBJ1-2; D is possibly TRBD1 (5 bases). The CDR3 spans 12 residues. V shed 0 bases and J shed 6 bases, with 6 bases lying between them. Germline V gene data show CDR1 as SGHDT and CDR2 as YYEEEE.

The chain employs TRBV9 and TRBJ1-3; 7 bases agree with TRBD1. Germline lookup yields CDR1 SGDLS and CDR2 YYNGEE. The CDR3 contains 17 residues. The J segment lost 2 bases and the V segment lost 0 bases, leaving 8 bases of the junction unmatched. The chain's CDR3 is CASSVGRGDVPGNTIYF. The CDR3 region has the DNA TGTGCCAGCAGCGTAGGCAGGGGGGATGTTCCTGGAAACACCATATATTTT. Using reference TRBV9 and TRBJ1-3 for the parts outside the CDR3, the full variable domain is DSGVTQTPKHLITATGQRVTLRCSPRSGDLSVYWYQQSLDQGLQFLIQYYNGEERAKGNILERFSAQQFPDLHSELNLSSLELGDSALYFCASSVGRGDVPGNTIYFGEGSWLTVV.